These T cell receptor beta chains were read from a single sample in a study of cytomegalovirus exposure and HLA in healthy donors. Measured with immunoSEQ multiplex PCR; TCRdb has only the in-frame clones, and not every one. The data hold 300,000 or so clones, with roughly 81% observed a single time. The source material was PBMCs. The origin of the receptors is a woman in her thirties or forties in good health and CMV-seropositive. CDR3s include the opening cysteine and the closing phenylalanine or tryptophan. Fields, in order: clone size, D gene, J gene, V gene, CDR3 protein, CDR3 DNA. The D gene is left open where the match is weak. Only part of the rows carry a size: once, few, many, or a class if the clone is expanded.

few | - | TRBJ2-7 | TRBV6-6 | CATRRAGEGTYEQYF | TGTGCCACCCGTCGCGCAGGGGAGGGTACCTACGAGCAGTACTTC
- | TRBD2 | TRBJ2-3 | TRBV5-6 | CASSWGTSGPSTDTQYF | TGTGCCAGCAGCTGGGGGACTAGCGGACCAAGCACAGATACGCAGTATTTT
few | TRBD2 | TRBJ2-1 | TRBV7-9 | CASSFGTSGYNEQFF | TGTGCCAGCAGCTTCGGGACTAGCGGTTACAATGAGCAGTTCTTC
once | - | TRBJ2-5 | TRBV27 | CASREAGWETQYF | TGTGCCAGCAGGGAGGCGGGGTGGGAGACCCAGTACTTC
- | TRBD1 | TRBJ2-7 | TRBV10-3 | CAISAYPGQGSYEQYF | TGTGCCATCAGTGCCTACCCGGGACAGGGCTCCTACGAGCAGTACTTC
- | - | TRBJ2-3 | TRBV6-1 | CASSEKLTQYF | TGTGCCAGCAGTGAAAAACTTACGCAGTATTTT
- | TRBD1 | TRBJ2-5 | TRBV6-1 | CASSTGGAGETQYF | TGTGCCAGCAGTACAGGGGGCGCGGGGGAGACCCAGTACTTC
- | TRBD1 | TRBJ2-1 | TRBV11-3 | CASSPPGQGYNEQFF | TGTGCCAGCAGCCCTCCGGGACAGGGCTACAATGAGCAGTTCTTC
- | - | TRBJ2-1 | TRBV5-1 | CASSAQYNEQFF | TGCGCCAGCAGCGCCCAGTACAATGAGCAGTTCTTC
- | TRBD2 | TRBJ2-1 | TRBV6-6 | CASSYRSGRADDEQFF | TGTGCCAGCAGTTACCGCAGCGGGAGGGCCGACGATGAGCAGTTCTTC
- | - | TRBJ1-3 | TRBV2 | CASSAILISGNTIYF | TGTGCCAGCAGTGCGATCCTAATCTCTGGAAACACCATATATTTT
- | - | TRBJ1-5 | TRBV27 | CASSSDIFSFPQHF | TGTGCCAGCAGTTCGGACATCTTTTCGTTTCCCCAGCATTTT
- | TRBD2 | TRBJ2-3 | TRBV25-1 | CASTYPGLAGEPADTQYF | TGTGCCAGCACTTATCCGGGACTAGCGGGAGAGCCCGCAGATACGCAGTATTTT
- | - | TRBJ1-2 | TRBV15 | CATSRDQGNYGYTF | TGTGCCACCAGCAGAGATCAGGGAAACTATGGCTACACCTTC
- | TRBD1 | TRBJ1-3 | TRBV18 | CASSPDRVGNTIYF | TGTGCCAGCTCACCGGACAGGGTTGGAAACACCATATATTTT
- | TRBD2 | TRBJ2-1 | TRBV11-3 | CASSFGLAAYNEQFF | TGTGCCAGCAGCTTTGGACTAGCGGCTTACAATGAGCAGTTCTTC
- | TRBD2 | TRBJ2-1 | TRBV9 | CASSFWTSGRTNEQFF | TGTGCCAGCAGCTTTTGGACTAGCGGGAGAACGAATGAGCAGTTCTTC
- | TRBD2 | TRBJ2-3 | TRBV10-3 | CAIRKQELAGDSDTQYF | TGTGCCATCAGAAAACAGGAACTAGCGGGAGACTCAGATACGCAGTATTTT
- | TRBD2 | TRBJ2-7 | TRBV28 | CASSISGRSYEQYF | TGTGCCAGCAGTATTAGCGGGAGAAGCTACGAGCAGTACTTC
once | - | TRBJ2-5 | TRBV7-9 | CASSQDLWYQETQYF | TGTGCCAGCAGCCAGGATCTCTGGTACCAAGAGACCCAGTACTTC
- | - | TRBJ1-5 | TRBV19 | CASSIAPGFSLDQPQHF | TGTGCCAGTAGTATAGCCCCGGGTTTCAGTTTGGATCAGCCCCAGCATTTT
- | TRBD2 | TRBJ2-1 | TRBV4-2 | CASSHGRSPYNEQFF | TGTGCCAGCAGCCACGGGAGGTCCCCCTACAATGAGCAGTTCTTC
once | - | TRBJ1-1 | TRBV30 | CAWSVQGNTEAFF | TGTGCCTGGAGTGTTCAGGGCAACACTGAAGCTTTCTTT
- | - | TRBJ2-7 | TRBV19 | CASSQEGSGYYEQYF | TGTGCCAGTAGCCAGGAGGGGAGCGGATACTACGAGCAGTACTTC
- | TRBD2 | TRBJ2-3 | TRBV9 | CASSVGPGGTGDTQYF | TGTGCCAGCAGCGTGGGCCCGGGGGGGACTGGAGATACGCAGTATTTT
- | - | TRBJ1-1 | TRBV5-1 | CASSFGRVGTEAFF | TGCGCCAGCAGCTTTGGCAGGGTTGGGACTGAAGCTTTCTTT
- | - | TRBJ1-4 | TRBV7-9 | CASSLGQVGEKLFF | TGTGCCAGCAGCTTAGGACAGGTCGGTGAAAAACTGTTTTTT
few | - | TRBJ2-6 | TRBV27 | CASSQGTGANVLTF | TGTGCCAGCAGTCAGGGGACTGGGGCCAACGTCCTGACTTTC
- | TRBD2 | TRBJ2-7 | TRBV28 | CASSLRGVAGGAYEQYF | TGTGCCAGCAGTTTAAGAGGAGTGGCGGGAGGTGCCTACGAGCAGTACTTC
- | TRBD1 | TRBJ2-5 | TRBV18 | CASSRERTGGRETQYF | TGTGCCAGCTCACGCGAACGAACAGGGGGCCGAGAGACCCAGTACTTC
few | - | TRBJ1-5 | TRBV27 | CASSSLGVGNQPQHF | TGTGCCAGCAGTTCCCTCGGGGTTGGGAATCAGCCCCAGCATTTT
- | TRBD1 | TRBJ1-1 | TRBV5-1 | CASSLGGQGLVGEAFF | TGCGCCAGCAGCTTGGGGGGACAGGGGTTGGTGGGTGAAGCTTTCTTT
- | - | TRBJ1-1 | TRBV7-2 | CASSFGRGISNTEAFF | TGTGCCAGCAGCTTTGGTAGGGGAATCTCGAACACTGAAGCTTTCTTT
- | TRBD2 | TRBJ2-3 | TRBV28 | CATLLAGSTDTQYF | TGTGCCACGCTACTAGCGGGCAGCACAGATACGCAGTATTTT
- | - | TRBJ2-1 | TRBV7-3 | CASSLDQGSYNEQFF | TGTGCCAGCAGCTTAGACCAGGGGTCCTACAATGAGCAGTTCTTC
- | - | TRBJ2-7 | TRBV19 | CASSSIWDGSSYEQYF | TGTGCCAGTAGTTCGATATGGGACGGGAGCTCCTACGAGCAGTACTTC
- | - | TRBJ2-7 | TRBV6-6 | CASSQTRTQPREQYF | TGTGCCAGCAGTCAAACTCGGACACAACCCCGTGAGCAGTACTTC
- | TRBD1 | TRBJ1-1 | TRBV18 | CASSPQPQGAGTEAFF | TGTGCCAGCTCACCGCAACCCCAGGGGGCCGGCACTGAAGCTTTCTTT
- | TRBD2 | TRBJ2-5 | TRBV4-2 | CASSQDPGSGSRETQYF | TGTGCCAGCAGCCAAGACCCGGGTAGCGGGAGTCGAGAGACCCAGTACTTC
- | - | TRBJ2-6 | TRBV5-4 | CASSPHTSGANGLTF | TGTGCCAGCAGCCCTCACACCTCTGGGGCCAACGGCCTGACTTTC
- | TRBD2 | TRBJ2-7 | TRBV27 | CASSLGPTSGRAGYEQYF | TGTGCCAGCAGTCTAGGGCCGACTAGCGGGAGGGCCGGCTACGAGCAGTACTTC
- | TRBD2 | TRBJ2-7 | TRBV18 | CASSPPWTSGWYEQYF | TGTGCCAGCTCACCACCGTGGACTAGCGGGTGGTACGAGCAGTACTTC
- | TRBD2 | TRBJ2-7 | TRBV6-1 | CASSERGGRAYEQYF | TGTGCCAGCAGTGAAAGAGGCGGGAGGGCCTACGAGCAGTACTTC
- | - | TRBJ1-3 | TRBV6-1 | CASSEAGRNTIYF | TGTGCCAGCAGTGAGGCAGGGAGGAACACCATATATTTT
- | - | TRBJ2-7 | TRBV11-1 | CASSPYSYEQYF | TGTGCCAGCAGCCCCTACTCCTACGAGCAGTACTTC
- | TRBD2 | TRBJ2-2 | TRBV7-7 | CASAGTRVGELFF | TGTGCCAGCGCCGGGACTAGGGTCGGGGAGCTGTTTTTT
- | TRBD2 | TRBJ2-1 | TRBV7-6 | CASSLYTSGPRRHEQFF | TGTGCCAGCAGCTTATACACTAGCGGGCCCCGGAGACATGAGCAGTTCTTC
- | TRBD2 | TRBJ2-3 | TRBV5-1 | CASSSGLAGAGTDTQYF | TGCGCCAGCAGCTCGGGACTAGCGGGAGCCGGCACAGATACGCAGTATTTT
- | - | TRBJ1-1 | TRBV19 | CASRPYDMNTEAFF | TGTGCCAGCAGACCTTACGACATGAACACTGAAGCTTTCTTT